These 2 T cell receptor beta chains originate from one sample sequenced in a study of T cells after yellow fever vaccination. TCRdb re-called the 5' RACE reads through MiXCR, storing one row per CDR3 protein. The sample contains about 580,000 distinct CDR3 sequences, about a sixth of which appear only once. Sequencing was performed on PBMCs, taken roughly 5 days after the first yellow fever vaccination. The receptors were gathered from a man younger than 30 who received the YFV17D yellow fever vaccine.

This clonotype showed up just a few times. The chain recombines TRBV15 with TRBJ2-1; D may correspond to TRBD1 or TRBD2 (5 bases each). The CDR3 has 14 amino acids. Germline values: CDR1 LNHNV, CDR2 YYDKDF (reference sequence). The V end was cut by 3 bases, the J end by 8 bases, with 14 bases between. CDR3 region: CATSREDRGDEQFF. DNA for the CDR3: TGTGCCACCAGCAGGGAGGATAGGGGCGATGAGCAGTTCTTC.

CDR3 DNA sequence: TGTGCCACCAGTGATACTAGCGGATCCACAGATACGCAGTATTTT. Protein: CATSDTSGSTDTQYF. The chain combines TRBV24-1 with TRBJ2-3, with 8 bases fitting TRBD2. The CDR3 is 15 amino acids. Looked up from germline, CDR1 is KGHDR and CDR2 is SFDVKD. V shed 3 bases and J 2 bases; nucleotides not matched to a gene: 3.